The rows below give T cell receptor beta chains drawn from one sample of a study of cytomegalovirus exposure and HLA in healthy donors. Produced via immunoSEQ multiplex PCR; TCRdb's table is partial and in-frame only. Counted here are under 200,000 clones, 60% to 85% occurring once; the ten biggest clones make up around 3.1%. Sequenced sample: PBMCs. The receptors here all came from a woman aged 40-49 years in good health and CMV-seronegative. Each CDR3 is given with its conserved first and last residue. D genes are given only for firm matches. Size values are once, few and many counts, or a class for expanded clones, and some rows have none.

d_call | clone_size | j_call | v_call | cdr3_nt | cdr3_aa
. | . | TRBJ1-4 | TRBV6-5 | TGTGCCAGCCCAGGGGTCCGGGAGGGTGAAAAACTGTTTTTT | CASPGVREGEKLFF
. | once | TRBJ2-3 | TRBV7-3 | TGTGCCAGCAGCCCAGCACAGGGCGTAGATACGCAGTATTTT | CASSPAQGVDTQYF
TRBD1 | . | TRBJ2-7 | TRBV27 | TGTGCCAGCAGTACCAGCCCCGACAGGGGGCGGTTCTACGAGCAGTACTTC | CASSTSPDRGRFYEQYF
. | . | TRBJ1-4 | TRBV21-1 | TGTGCCAGCAGCAGTACCGGGACAGTCGAGGAAAAACTGTTTTTT | CASSSTGTVEEKLFF
TRBD2 | . | TRBJ2-7 | TRBV5-1 | TGCGCCAGCAGCCCCGAGAAGGGGCGGGGGGGATCCTACGAGCAGTACTTC | CASSPEKGRGGSYEQYF
. | . | TRBJ1-2 | TRBV29-1 | TGCAGCGTGGGGGGACGGGACTATGGCTACACCTTC | CSVGGRDYGYTF
TRBD1 | . | TRBJ2-1 | TRBV7-9 | TGTGCCAGCAGCGCGACAGGGGGCGCCGGGGGAAGTGAGCAGTTCTTC | CASSATGGAGGSEQFF
TRBD2 | . | TRBJ2-5 | TRBV7-9 | TGTGCCAGCAGCTTTGAGCGGGGGCTTCGGCCCCAGTACTTC | CASSFERGLRPQYF
. | . | TRBJ2-1 | TRBV5-1 | TGCGCCAGCAGCTTGGAACCGAGCTCCTACAATGAGCAGTTCTTC | CASSLEPSSYNEQFF
TRBD2 | . | TRBJ2-3 | TRBV4-1 | TGCGCCAGCAGCGTACTAGCGGGGGGCACAGATACGCAGTATTTT | CASSVLAGGTDTQYF
TRBD2 | . | TRBJ2-7 | TRBV6-1 | TGTGCCAGCAGTGTCGGTTTAGCGGGGGTGTACGAGCAGTACTTC | CASSVGLAGVYEQYF
. | few | TRBJ1-2 | TRBV7-6 | TGTGCCAGCAGCTTAGGGGTGGCAGGGGCCTATGGCTACACCTTC | CASSLGVAGAYGYTF
TRBD2 | . | TRBJ2-3 | TRBV7-2 | TGTGCCAGCAGCTCCACTAGCGGGGGGGACACAGATACGCAGTATTTT | CASSSTSGGDTDTQYF
TRBD2 | . | TRBJ2-1 | TRBV15 | TGTGCCACCGGGAGGATGGGGGGGTGGGTTGAGCAGTTCTTC | CATGRMGGWVEQFF
TRBD2 | . | TRBJ2-3 | TRBV5-1 | TGCGCCAGCCAGCGGGGGGGGAGCACAGATACGCAGTATTTT | CASQRGGSTDTQYF
TRBD1 | . | TRBJ1-4 | TRBV7-6 | TGTGCCAGCAGCCGAGAGACAGGGCAAAGTGAAAAACTGTTTTTT | CASSRETGQSEKLFF
. | . | TRBJ1-3 | TRBV5-4 | TGTGCCAGCAGCTTTGATAAAGGAGGTGGAAACACCATATATTTT | CASSFDKGGGNTIYF
. | . | TRBJ1-2 | TRBV6-6 | TGTGCCAGCACAAAACCGCAGGGGATTAGGGGCTACACCTTC | CASTKPQGIRGYTF
. | . | TRBJ1-3 | TRBV6-7 | TGTGCCAGCACCCCGGGGGGGGGAAACACCATATATTTT | CASTPGGGNTIYF
. | . | TRBJ1-4 | TRBV29-1 | TGCAGCGTCAGCCCAGGGGTGGGTGAAAAACTGTTTTTT | CSVSPGVGEKLFF
. | few | TRBJ2-1 | TRBV5-6 | TGTGCCAGTGGGGGATACAGGGCCAATGAGCAGTTCTTC | CASGGYRANEQFF
. | . | TRBJ2-1 | TRBV6-1 | TGTGCCAGCAGTCTCCGACAGGACAATGAGCAGTTCTTC | CASSLRQDNEQFF
TRBD2 | . | TRBJ2-7 | TRBV9 | TGTGCCAGCAGCGCCCGGACTAGCGCGACCTACGAGCAGTACTTC | CASSARTSATYEQYF
. | few | TRBJ1-2 | TRBV27 | TGTGCCAGCAGTACGCAGGGTAACGGCTACACCTTC | CASSTQGNGYTF
. | . | TRBJ2-6 | TRBV5-1 | TGCGCCAGCAGCTTTGGCCTGACTGGGGCCAACGTCCTGACTTTC | CASSFGLTGANVLTF
. | few | TRBJ1-1 | TRBV10-3 | TGTGCCATCAAAGAACAGGGCTTGAACACTGAAGCTTTCTTT | CAIKEQGLNTEAFF
. | . | TRBJ1-1 | TRBV19 | TGTGCCAGTAGTATACGGCCACGGGGGTTGAACACTGAAGCTTTCTTT | CASSIRPRGLNTEAFF
. | . | TRBJ2-7 | TRBV29-1 | TGCAGCGTTGTGGCCGGGGGCTACGAGCAGTACTTC | CSVVAGGYEQYF
. | . | TRBJ1-5 | TRBV5-6 | TGTGCCAGCAGCTTGGGCCCTTCAGTGTGGCCCCAGCATTTT | CASSLGPSVWPQHF
. | . | TRBJ2-7 | TRBV9 | TGTGCCAGCAGCGTAGCTGGGACATTGTACTTC | CASSVAGTLYF
. | . | TRBJ2-1 | TRBV27 | TGTGCCAGCAGTCCCTCGTGGGGGCCAGACAATGAGCAGTTCTTC | CASSPSWGPDNEQFF
TRBD1 | . | TRBJ2-6 | TRBV5-1 | TGCGCCAGCAGCTCGGGACAGAGCTCTGGGGCCAACGTCCTGACTTTC | CASSSGQSSGANVLTF
. | . | TRBJ1-3 | TRBV13 | TGTGCCAGCAGTTACAGGAACTCTGGAAACACCATATATTTT | CASSYRNSGNTIYF
TRBD1 | . | TRBJ2-7 | TRBV5-1 | TGCGCCAGCAGCGAGGCCGCCTCGACAGGGGGCTCCTACGAGCAGTACTTC | CASSEAASTGGSYEQYF
. | . | TRBJ1-1 | TRBV5-1 | TGCGCCAGCAGCTTGGAATCAAACACTGAAGCTTTCTTT | CASSLESNTEAFF
. | . | TRBJ2-1 | TRBV7-9 | TGTGCCAGCAGCTTAGTGTCCCTCTACAATGAGCAGTTCTTC | CASSLVSLYNEQFF
TRBD1 | . | TRBJ2-6 | TRBV9 | TGTGCCAGCAGCGTATATCGGACAGGGCCCTCTGGGGCCAACGTCCTGACTTTC | CASSVYRTGPSGANVLTF
. | . | TRBJ2-7 | TRBV6-5 | TGTGCCAGCAGTTCCCTGACGGAGGGAACCTACGAGCAGTACTTC | CASSSLTEGTYEQYF
TRBD2 | . | TRBJ2-7 | TRBV5-1 | TGCGCCAGCAGCTTCATATCGGGGGGGCCCTACGAGCAGTACTTC | CASSFISGGPYEQYF
TRBD2 | . | TRBJ2-1 | TRBV7-8 | TGTGCCAGCAGCTTAGACAGCGGGGGCCCTTTTAATGAGCAGTTCTTC | CASSLDSGGPFNEQFF
. | . | TRBJ1-2 | TRBV10-2 | TGCGCCAGCTCCAGCCCAGGGAAGGCGTCCGGCTACACCTTC | CASSSPGKASGYTF
. | . | TRBJ1-2 | TRBV28 | TGTGCCAGCAGTTTATTGCCAGGGGCGTCCGATGGCTACACCTTC | CASSLLPGASDGYTF